This T cell receptor (beta chain) was recovered during a study of T cells in Graves' hyperthyroidism and ophthalmopathy. Clinical symptoms, serum thyroxine, TRAb, thyroid ultrasound and orbital computed tomography established diagnosis. The source of the PBMCs was 9.5 to 10 ml of fresh peripheral blood. Per germline, CDR1 SGHVS and CDR2 FNYEAQ. Trimming shortened V by 1 base and J by 1 base, and 17 bases separated the two germline ends. This CDR3 has 18 residues. This clonotype has just a few counts. Its antigen is not known. RNA transcripts provided the source from which TCR beta CDR3 regions were amplified. TCR CDR3 regions were first amplified by RT-PCR with HTBI primers. TCRdb analysed the multiplex PCR reads with MiXCR anew, one entry per CDR3 protein. The table shows 350,000 to 400,000 distinct CDR3 sequences, with 14% to 15% occurring only once. Study-level findings and limits: Stable hyperthyroidism was told apart from ophthalmopathy by a model built on 13 V-J features.

Sequences were obtained from blood. The clonotype comes from a woman aged 25-40 years with Graves' hyperthyroidism. The genes are TRBV7-6 and TRBJ1-3; D is unresolved. CDR3 bases: TGTGCCAGCAGCTTAGTGTCGTCGGCGGTTTGGTCTGGAAACACCATATATTTT. As protein: CASSLVSSAVWSGNTIYF.